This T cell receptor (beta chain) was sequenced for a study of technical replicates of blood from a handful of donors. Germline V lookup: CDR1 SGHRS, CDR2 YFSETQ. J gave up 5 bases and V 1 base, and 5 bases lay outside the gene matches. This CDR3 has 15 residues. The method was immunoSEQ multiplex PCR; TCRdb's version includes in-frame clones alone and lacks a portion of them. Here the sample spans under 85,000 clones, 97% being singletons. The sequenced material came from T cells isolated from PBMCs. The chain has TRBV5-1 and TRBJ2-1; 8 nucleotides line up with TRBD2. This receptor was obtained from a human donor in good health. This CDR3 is CASSLMTSENNEQFF. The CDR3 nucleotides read TGCGCCAGCAGCTTGATGACTAGCGAGAACAATGAGCAGTTCTTC.